The 27 T cell receptor beta chains presented below share a single source sample, sequenced in a study of early T cells in non-severe SARS-CoV-2 infection. TCRdb processed the 5' RACE reads anew with MiXCR; each CDR3 protein has one entry. The table has about 26,000 distinct CDR3 sequences, roughly 4.2% seen once. Sequencing was performed on whole blood. These receptors were taken from an adult who was a healthcare worker with PCR-confirmed SARS-CoV-2 infection or an uninfected control (not recorded which).

This clonotype has ten or more counts. The CDR3 spells CASSAEYNEQFF. DNA for the CDR3: TGTGCCAGCAGCGCCGAGTACAATGAGCAGTTCTTC. J is TRBJ2-1 and V is TRBV5-6; no clear D. Trimming removed 4 bases from V and 4 bases from J, with 6 bases in between. CDR1 is SGHDT, CDR2 YYEEEE, per germline. There are 12 residues in the CDR3.

This clonotype has a count of ten or more. The genes are TRBV11-2 and TRBJ2-3; 10 nucleotides line up with TRBD2. CDR3 size: 15 residues. CDR1 is SGHAT and CDR2 is FQNNGV in the germline V gene. The trim removed 5 bases at V and 6 bases at J, leaving 8 bases unmatched. The CDR3 DNA sequence: TGTGCCAGCAGCCTTATAGCGGGGGGCGGGGATACGCAGTATTTT. Amino acids: CASSLIAGGGDTQYF. Drawing the rest from reference TRBV11-2 and TRBJ2-3, the complete variable domain is EAGVAQSPRYKIIEKRQSVAFWCNPISGHATLYWYQQILGQGPKLLIQFQNNGVVDDSQLPKDRFSAERLKGVDSTLKIQPAKLEDSAVYLCASSLIAGGGDTQYFGPGTRLTVL.

This clonotype has a count of ten or more. The chain is built from TRBV19 and TRBJ1-2, with 7 bases identical to TRBD1. Germline V lookup: CDR1 LNHDA, CDR2 SQIVND (reference sequence). V trimming: 10 bases; J trimming: 4 bases; junction bases outside the gene matches: 15. The CDR3 extends over 15 amino acids. For the CDR3, the DNA is TGTGCCACCAAGACAGGGTATTCCTCAAGCTATGGCTACACCTTC. Translated, it gives CATKTGYSSSYGYTF. The variable domain in full, completed from reference TRBV19 and TRBJ1-2, reads DGGITQSPKYLFRKEGQNVTLSCEQNLNHDAMYWYRQDPGQGLRLIYYSQIVNDFQKGDIAEGYSVSREKKESFPLTVTSAQKNPTAFYLCATKTGYSSSYGYTFGSGTRLTVV.

This clonotype was counted many times. V and J are TRBV12-3 or TRBV12-4 and TRBJ1-1, with unresolved D. Deletions cut 6 bases from V and 0 bases from J, with 14 bases between. This CDR3 region has 15 residues. Here the CDR3 DNA reads TGTGCCAGCAGACCGCGACGGAATCTGAACACTGAAGCTTTCTTT. This encodes CASRPRRNLNTEAFF.

Ten or more counts support this clonotype. The genes are TRBV29-1 and TRBJ2-5, with 7 bases aligning to TRBD1. The CDR3 runs 12 residues. Germline V CDR1 and CDR2: SQVTM, ANQGSEA. The ends lost 7 bases at V and 5 bases at J; junction bases unmatched: 7. CDR3 in DNA: TGCAGCGGGAATGACAGGGCGGAGACCCAGTACTTC. Translation gives CSGNDRAETQYF. The full variable domain, completed using reference TRBV29-1 and TRBJ2-5, is SAVISQKPSRDICQRGTSLTIQCQVDSQVTMMFWYRQQPGQSLTLIATANQGSEATYESGFVIDKFPISRPNLTFSTLTVSNMSPEDSSIYLCSGNDRAETQYFGPGTRLLVL.

The table lists this clonotype with many counts. The CDR3 end shows no conserved phenylalanine or tryptophan, and so a read error is likely. The limits of the CDR3 on the DNA are not certain, so only TCRdb's listed CDR3 is given. V usage is TRBV10-1 and J usage is TRBJ2-3; the D segment call TRBD1 is taken from the table without a DNA check. The germline V gene has CDR1 WNHNN and CDR2 SYGVQD (reference sequence). The CDR3 spans 9 amino acids, including both terminal residues. CDR3 in amino acids: CASSLRTCS.

Ten or more counts support this clonotype. The V and J genes are TRBV10-2 and TRBJ1-2, with D hard to call. The CDR3 runs 11 residues. V gave up 2 bases and J gave up 7 bases, with 5 bases separating them. Germline CDR1 reads WSHSY; CDR2 reads SAAADI. CDR3 sequence reads: CASSEMGGYTF. The CDR3 DNA reads TGCGCCAGCAGTGAGATGGGTGGCTACACCTTC.

Comments on this clonotype: One end of the junction is discordant with germline, which a read error may explain. This chain joins TRBV2 and TRBJ2-6; tentatively, D is TRBD1 or TRBD2 (7 bases each). From germline, CDR1 is SNHLY and CDR2 FYNNEI. The CDR3 has 16 amino acids. CDR3 sequence: CASTRGRGRGANILTF. Written as DNA, the CDR3 is TGTGCCAGCACCCGGGGGAGGGGGCGAGGGGCCAACATCCTGACTTTC.

This clonotype was detected only a few times. This rearrangement joins TRBV11-2 to TRBJ2-7; 10 bases fit TRBD1. The CDR3 runs to 14 residues. Germline V gene sequence: CDR1 SGHAT, CDR2 FQNNGV. The V gene end was trimmed by 6 bases and the J gene end by 3 bases; junction bases not matched to a gene: 5. This CDR3 reads CASRADRGYYEQYF. CDR3 nucleotide sequence: TGTGCCAGCAGAGCGGACAGGGGGTACTACGAGCAGTACTTC.

This clonotype has only a few counts. The chain combines TRBV20-1 with TRBJ1-2; D is unresolved. CDR1 is DFQATT, CDR2 SNEGSKA, per germline (reference sequence). There are 13 residues in the CDR3. Trimming took off 0 bases at V and 8 bases at J, with 13 bases between the two ends. The DNA of the CDR3 is TGCAGTGCTAGAGATGGGTTCCGGGAAGGCTACACCTTC. As protein: CSARDGFREGYTF.

In this sample, this clonotype turned up many times. The chain couples TRBV7-2 to TRBJ2-3; TRBD2 aligns across 8 bases. CDR1 is SGHTA, CDR2 FQGNSA, per germline. V lost 3 bases, J lost 3 bases, and 8 bases stayed unmatched. This CDR3 is 16 amino acids long. CDR3 DNA sequence: TGTGCCAGCAGCTTGGACGGGAGGGCCGGTACAGATACGCAGTATTTT. Translation: CASSLDGRAGTDTQYF. Variable domain in full (rest from reference TRBV7-2 and TRBJ2-3): GAGVSQSPSNKVTEKGKDVELRCDPISGHTALYWYRQSLGQGLEFLIYFQGNSAPDKSGLPSDRFSAERTGGSVSTLTIQRTQQEDSAVYLCASSLDGRAGTDTQYFGPGTRLTVL.

This clonotype was recorded at least ten times. The chain uses TRBV7-9 and TRBJ1-2; D call uncertain. CDR1 is SEHNR and CDR2 is FQNEAQ in the germline V gene (reference sequence). The CDR3 is made up of 11 amino acids. Trimming cost V 5 bases and J 5 bases, with 6 bases left between them. The CDR3 is CASSPEYGYTF. CDR3 bases: TGTGCCAGCAGCCCCGAATATGGCTACACCTTC.

V and J are TRBV5-1 and TRBJ2-5, with unresolved D. Germline V gene lookup returns CDR1 SGHRS and CDR2 YFSETQ. The CDR3 has 15 residues. The V end was cut by 4 bases, the J end by 4 bases, with 17 bases between. The CDR3 DNA sequence: TGCGCCAGCAGCCCGACCTTCGTAGGCCCAGAGACCCAGTACTTC. Translating it yields CASSPTFVGPETQYF.

This clonotype showed up many times. The chain uses TRBV5-1 and TRBJ2-3; D call uncertain. Germline CDR1 and CDR2: SGHRS and YFSETQ. V was trimmed by 4 bases and J by 2 bases, leaving 11 bases between them. The length of the CDR3 is 14 residues. The chain's CDR3 is CASSLIRTTDTQYF. In nucleotides, the CDR3 is TGCGCCAGCAGCCTCATTCGGACCACAGATACGCAGTATTTT.

This clonotype was recorded a few times. CDR3 region: CASSGEDSGANVLTF. CDR3 in DNA: TGTGCCAGCAGCGGCGAAGACTCTGGGGCCAACGTCCTGACTTTC. The V gene is TRBV11-2, the J gene TRBJ2-6; no definite D call. CDR3 length: 15 amino acids. Germline values: CDR1 SGHAT, CDR2 FQNNGV. Trimming stripped 5 bases from V and 0 bases from J, with 8 bases between.

The CDR3 region has the DNA TGTGCCAGCAGCAAAACGGAGAACACCGGGGAGCTGTTTTTT. This sequence encodes CASSKTENTGELFF. The J gene is TRBJ2-2, the V gene TRBV7-8, with unresolved D. CDR3 length: 14 residues. Germline V gene data show CDR1 as SGHVS and CDR2 as FQNEAQ. Trimming cost V 5 bases and J 1 base, with 8 bases left between them.

Ten or more counts support this clonotype. The J gene is TRBJ1-5, the V gene TRBV21-1. TRBV21-1 is deemed a pseudogene. This CDR3 is built from 11 residues. Written as DNA, the CDR3 is TGTGCCAGCAGCTTACTGCAGCCCCAGCATTTT. Translation gives CASSLLQPQHF.

The sample holds many counts of this clonotype. The V and J genes are TRBV10-1 and TRBJ2-1; 7 bases line up with TRBD2. The CDR3 extends over 15 amino acids. CDR1 is WNHNN and CDR2 is SYGVQD in the germline V gene (reference sequence). With 0 bases clipped from V and 7 bases from J, the junction kept 6 bases outside the gene matches. This chain's CDR3 is CASSESGTTKNEQFF. CDR3 bases: TGCGCCAGCAGTGAGTCGGGGACTACCAAAAATGAGCAGTTCTTC.

This clonotype has a count of ten or more. V gene TRBV5-1 combines with J gene TRBJ2-1, with D unclear. Germline-derived CDR1 and CDR2 are SGHRS and YFSETQ. The CDR3 has 13 amino acids. Trimming removed 4 bases at V and 3 bases at J, with 8 bases between. The CDR3 DNA reads as TGCGCCAGCAGCCCAGAAAACTACAATGAGCAGTTCTTC. This translates into CASSPENYNEQFF.

This clonotype was recorded at least ten times. This sequence joins TRBV5-6 and TRBJ2-1; D perhaps matches TRBD1 (5 bases). The germline V and J ends were trimmed by 0 bases and 2 bases, with 9 bases remaining between them. The germline CDR1 and CDR2 sequences are SGHDT and YYEEEE. The CDR3 is made up of 15 amino acids. CDR3 sequence reads: CASSLAGHAYNEQFF. The CDR3, as DNA: TGTGCCAGCAGCTTGGCTGGACATGCCTACAATGAGCAGTTCTTC.

This clonotype was counted at least ten times. The CDR3 DNA is TGTGCCAGCAGCAGCAGGGTGAACACTGAAGCTTTCTTT. As protein: CASSSRVNTEAFF. The chain uses TRBV2 and TRBJ1-1; possible D gene TRBD1, 5 bases. V dropped 6 bases and J dropped 0 bases, with 8 bases sitting between them. Germline values: CDR1 SNHLY, CDR2 FYNNEI. CDR3 length: 13 residues.

In its sample, this clonotype is medium-sized. The rearrangement links TRBV2 to TRBJ2-5, with TRBD2 matching over 7 bases. V dropped 8 bases and J dropped 11; count of bases not matched to a gene: 5. Looked up from germline, CDR1 is SNHLY and CDR2 is FYNNEI. The CDR3 has 10 amino acids. The CDR3 DNA reads as TGTGCCAGCGGCGGGAGCGGGCAGTACTTC. It translates to CASGGSGQYF.

In this sample, this clonotype turned up many times. The chain links TRBV20-1 to TRBJ1-2; 8 nucleotides agree with TRBD1. The CDR3 sequence is 14 residues long. Germline-derived CDR1 and CDR2 are DFQATT and SNEGSKA (reference sequence). V dropped 3 bases and J dropped 7; count of bases not matched to a gene: 10. The CDR3 coding sequence is TGCAGTGCTAGTGTGGACAGGGAACTGCTTGGCTACACCTTC. As protein: CSASVDRELLGYTF.

The sample holds many counts of this clonotype. The V gene is TRBV29-1, the J gene TRBJ1-1; TRBD1 is a possible D gene (5 bases). Germline V gene data show CDR1 as SQVTM and CDR2 as ANQGSEA. Trimming shortened V by 4 bases and J by 4 bases, and 13 bases separated the two germline ends. The CDR3 is 13 amino acids. The CDR3 nucleotides read TGCAGCGTTGTGTGGCAGGGAGGCACTGAAGCTTTCTTT. It specifies CSVVWQGGTEAFF.

This clonotype was seen many times. The gene calls are TRBV5-1 and TRBJ2-3, with D unclear. The CDR3 has 13 amino acids. Germline V gives CDR1 SGHRS, CDR2 YFSETQ. V gave up 4 bases and J gave up 2 bases, with 8 bases separating them. The CDR3 DNA sequence: TGCGCCAGCAGCACACGACCCACAGATACGCAGTATTTT. The encoded protein is CASSTRPTDTQYF. Using reference TRBV5-1 and TRBJ2-3 for the parts outside the CDR3, the full variable domain is KAGVTQTPRYLIKTRGQQVTLSCSPISGHRSVSWYQQTPGQGLQFLFEYFSETQRNKGNFPGRFSGRQFSNSRSEMNVSTLELGDSALYLCASSTRPTDTQYFGPGTRLTVL.

This clonotype appeared many times. The rearrangement links TRBV5-1 to TRBJ2-7; 8 positions match TRBD1. V was clipped by 4 bases and J by 6 bases; unmatched bases: 6. Germline V CDR1 and CDR2: SGHRS, YFSETQ. The CDR3 totals 13 residues. The CDR3 reads CASSQETGAEQYF. DNA for the CDR3: TGCGCCAGCAGCCAGGAGACAGGGGCCGAGCAGTACTTC.

This clonotype was seen many times. The chain is built from TRBV20-1 and TRBJ1-3; D ambiguous. The CDR3 runs to 12 residues. Per the germline V gene, CDR1 is DFQATT and CDR2 is SNEGSKA (reference sequence). With 5 bases removed from V and 9 bases from J, the gap between germline ends came to 14 bases. DNA for the CDR3: TGCAGTGCTCCTACCCGGGTGGGCACCATATATTTT. This gives the protein CSAPTRVGTIYF.